The 5 T cell receptor beta chains reported below all come from one sample, sequenced in a study of control samples from healthy donors and cancer patients (dated by TCRdb to 2018 to 2020). Library creation used the immunoSEQ multiplex PCR assay. The source is immuneACCESS, and TCRdb retained only in-frame sequences with V and J called. Part of the clones is not carried over; for the studies checked, unresolved V genes explain less than half of this, and the remainder is unexplained. The sample table lists about 130,000 clones, roughly 87% of them with a count of one. Around 1.7% of the sample is in the top ten clones. Sequenced: blood. The receptors were gathered from a man between 18 and 29 years old in good health.

The sample holds one count of this clone. The DNA of the CDR3 is TGCGCCAGCAGCTTGACGGGCACAGGAGGGCAGCCCCAGCATTTT. It specifies CASSLTGTGGQPQHF. V and J are TRBV5-1 and TRBJ1-5, with a tentative D call TRBD1 (5 bases). Between the trimmed V and J ends, which lost 1 base and 7 bases, there was a span of 15 bases. The V gene's germline CDR1 is SGHRS and CDR2 YFSETQ. This CDR3 contains 15 residues.

This chain joins TRBV5-1 and TRBJ2-1; D ambiguous. The CDR3 is 12 amino acids. The germline CDR1 and CDR2 sequences are SGHRS and YFSETQ. Trimming left V 0 bases short and J 9 bases short, with 7 bases between. The CDR3 DNA is TGCGCCAGCAGCTTGGGGCCCAGTGAGCAGTTCTTC. It translates to CASSLGPSEQFF.

The rearrangement joins TRBV6-1 to TRBJ2-4, with D perhaps matching TRBD2 (6 bases). Trimming took off 1 base at V and 3 bases at J, with 10 bases between the two ends. CDR3 length: 15 amino acids. Per the germline V gene, CDR1 is MNHNS and CDR2 is SASEGT. Here the CDR3 DNA reads TGTGCCAGCAGTGAAGGGTTCGGGGGCAAAAACATTCAGTACTTC. Its protein is CASSEGFGGKNIQYF.

This clone has only one observation. The genes are TRBV28 and TRBJ2-7; D unclear. The length of the CDR3 is 12 residues. V was cut by 6 bases and J by 1 base, with 7 bases left in between. Germline assignment: CDR1 MDHEN and CDR2 SYDVKM. The CDR3 nucleotides are TGTGCCAGCAGCTTCGGTTCCTACGAGCAGTACTTC. The encoded protein is CASSFGSYEQYF.

This chain links TRBV4-1 with TRBJ1-5, with a tentative D call TRBD1 (5 bases). Trimming cost V 0 bases and J 4 bases, with 13 bases left between them. This CDR3 contains 16 residues. Germline V gene lookup returns CDR1 MGHRA and CDR2 YSYEKL. The CDR3 bases are TGCGCCAGCAGCCAAGATCCCACGGGGCAGAATCAGCCCCAGCATTTT. It translates to CASSQDPTGQNQPQHF.